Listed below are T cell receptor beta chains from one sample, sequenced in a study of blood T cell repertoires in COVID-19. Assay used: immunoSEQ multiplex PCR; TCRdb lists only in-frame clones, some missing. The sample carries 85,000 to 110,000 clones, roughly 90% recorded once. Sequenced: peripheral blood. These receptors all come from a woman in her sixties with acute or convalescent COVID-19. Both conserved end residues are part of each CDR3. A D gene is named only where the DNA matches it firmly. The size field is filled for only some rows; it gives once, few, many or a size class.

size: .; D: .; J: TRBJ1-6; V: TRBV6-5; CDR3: CASSYSILGISPLHF; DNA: TGTGCCAGCAGTTACTCGATACTGGGCATTTCACCCCTCCACTTT
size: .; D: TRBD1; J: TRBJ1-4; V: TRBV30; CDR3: CAWGGQASNEKLFF; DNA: TGTGCCTGGGGGGGACAGGCGTCTAATGAAAAACTGTTTTTT
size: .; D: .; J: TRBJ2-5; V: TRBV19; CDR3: CASSIGGNGLETQYF; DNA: TGTGCCAGTAGTATAGGAGGGAATGGCCTGGAGACCCAGTACTTC
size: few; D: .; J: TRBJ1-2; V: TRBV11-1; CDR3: CASSLAPGHDTF; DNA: TGTGCCAGCAGCTTGGCCCCGGGACACGACACCTTC
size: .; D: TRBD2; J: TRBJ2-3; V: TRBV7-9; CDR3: CASSLTSGMADTQYF; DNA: TGTGCCAGCAGCTTAACTAGCGGGATGGCAGATACGCAGTATTTT
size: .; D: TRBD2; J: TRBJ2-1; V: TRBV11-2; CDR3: CASSPQLAGGNEQFF; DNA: TGTGCCAGCAGCCCTCAGTTAGCGGGGGGGAATGAGCAGTTCTTC
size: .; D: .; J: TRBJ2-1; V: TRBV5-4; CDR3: CASSITGTRVGQFF; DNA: TGTGCCAGCAGCATTACCGGGACACGGGTAGGGCAGTTCTTC
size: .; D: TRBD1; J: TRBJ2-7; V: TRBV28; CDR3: CASSPRPGQGYYEQYF; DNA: TGTGCCAGCAGTCCCCGTCCGGGACAGGGGTACTACGAGCAGTACTTC
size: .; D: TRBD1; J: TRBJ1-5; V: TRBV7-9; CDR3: CASSGTGSQPQHF; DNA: TGTGCCAGCAGCGGGACAGGGTCCCAGCCCCAGCATTTT
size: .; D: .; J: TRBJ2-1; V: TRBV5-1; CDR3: CASRESGSYNEQFF; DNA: TGCGCCAGCAGAGAGAGCGGTTCCTACAATGAGCAGTTCTTC
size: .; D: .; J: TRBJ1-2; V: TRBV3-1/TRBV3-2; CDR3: CASSGRQDGYTF; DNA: TGTGCCAGCAGCGGTAGACAGGACGGCTACACCTTC
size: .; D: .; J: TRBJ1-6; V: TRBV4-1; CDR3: CASSQSDTRNHSPLHF; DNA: TGCGCCAGCAGCCAAAGTGACACCCGGAACCATTCACCCCTCCACTTT
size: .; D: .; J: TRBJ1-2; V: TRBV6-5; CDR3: CASSPTGQGYTF; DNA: TGTGCCAGCAGCCCCACAGGGCAAGGCTACACCTTC
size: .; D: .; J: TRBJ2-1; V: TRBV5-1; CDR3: CASSLDSTYGNEQFF; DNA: TGCGCCAGCAGCTTGGACTCCACCTACGGTAATGAGCAGTTCTTC
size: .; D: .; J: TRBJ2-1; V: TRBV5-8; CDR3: CASSLVGDNEQFF; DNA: TGTGCCAGCAGCTTGGTAGGGGACAATGAGCAGTTCTTC
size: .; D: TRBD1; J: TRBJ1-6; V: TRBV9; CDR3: CASSRGQGANSPLHF; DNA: TGTGCCAGCAGCCGGGGGCAGGGGGCTAACTCACCCCTCCACTTT
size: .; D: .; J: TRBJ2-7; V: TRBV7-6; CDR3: CASSPTEAYEQYF; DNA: TGTGCCAGCAGCCCCACCGAAGCATACGAGCAGTACTTC
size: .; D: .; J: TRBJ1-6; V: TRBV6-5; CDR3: CASSPTQGRNSPLHF; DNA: TGTGCCAGCAGCCCGACCCAGGGAAGAAATTCACCCCTCCACTTT
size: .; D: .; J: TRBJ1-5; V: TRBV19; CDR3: CASTRAGSNQPQHF; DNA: TGTGCCAGTACCCGGGCGGGAAGCAATCAGCCCCAGCATTTT
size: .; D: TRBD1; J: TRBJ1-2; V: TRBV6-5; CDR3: CASTRTGRAYGYTF; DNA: TGTGCCAGCACCAGGACAGGGCGGGCCTATGGCTACACCTTC
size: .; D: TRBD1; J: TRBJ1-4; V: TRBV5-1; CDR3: CASSIEGAVFEKLFF; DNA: TGCGCCAGCAGCATCGAGGGGGCGGTTTTCGAAAAACTGTTTTTT
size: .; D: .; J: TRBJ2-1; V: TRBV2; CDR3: CASRFRDLKTGNEQFF; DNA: TGTGCCAGTCGCTTCCGGGACTTGAAAACTGGGAATGAGCAGTTCTTC
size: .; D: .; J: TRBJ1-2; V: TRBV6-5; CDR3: CASYPRGLNYGYTF; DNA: TGTGCCAGTTACCCACGGGGACTTAACTATGGCTACACCTTC
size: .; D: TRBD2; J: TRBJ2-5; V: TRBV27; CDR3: CASSLTSGSETQYF; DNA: TGTGCCAGCAGTCTGACTAGCGGGAGTGAGACCCAGTACTTC
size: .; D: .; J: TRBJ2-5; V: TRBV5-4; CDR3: CASSARYQETQYF; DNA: TGTGCCAGCAGCGCCCGGTACCAAGAGACCCAGTACTTC
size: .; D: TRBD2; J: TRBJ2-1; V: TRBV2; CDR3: CASKPFGTSGEEGSSYNEQFF; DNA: TGTGCCAGCAAACCTTTTGGCACTAGCGGGGAGGAGGGAAGCTCCTACAATGAGCAGTTCTTC
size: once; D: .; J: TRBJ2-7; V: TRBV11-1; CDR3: CASSLGAGRTYEQYF; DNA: TGTGCCAGCAGCTTAGGTGCAGGCCGGACCTACGAGCAGTACTTC
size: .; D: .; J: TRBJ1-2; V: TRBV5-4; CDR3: CASSLERGNYGYTF; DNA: TGTGCCAGCAGCTTGGAACGGGGGAACTATGGCTACACCTTC
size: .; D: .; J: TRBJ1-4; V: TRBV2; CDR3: CASTTRSLLPGSSEKLFF; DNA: TGTGCCAGCACGACTAGGTCCCTCCTACCCGGGTCTAGTGAAAAACTGTTTTTT